This T cell receptor (beta chain) is from a study of T-cell reconstitution after alpha-beta-depleted transplantation in children. Notes on the study in general: At day 60, the high TCRbeta diversity found in some patients originated from recipient T cells and thymic progenitors that had survived.

From germline, CDR1 is MNHNS and CDR2 SASEGT. This CDR3 region has 13 residues. This clonotype was seen repeatedly, ten times or more. Antigen unknown. Construction of the TCRbeta library involved unique molecular identifiers. TCRdb processed the PCR reads anew with MiXCR; each CDR3 protein has one entry. The table shows 350,000 to 500,000 distinct CDR3 sequences, with around 46% occurring only once. V usage is TRBV6-1 and J usage is TRBJ1-2; the match to TRBD1 covers 7 bases. This material consisted of PBMCs, taken before TCRalphabeta/CD19-depleted stem cell transplant. This receptor was identified in a girl aged 2-10 years with aplastic anemia, due to receive a stem cell transplant. This CDR3 reads CAIGDRSNYGYTF. In nucleotides, the CDR3 is TGTGCAATAGGGGACAGATCCAACTATGGCTACACCTTC.